These 15 T cell receptor beta chains share one sample of origin, sequenced in a study of T cell repertoires in cytomegalovirus infection (dated by TCRdb to the late 2010s). Sequencing relied on an Illumina HiSeq 1500. TCRdb reanalyzed the raw reads on its own, using fastp at Q25 for trimming and MiXCR for clone calling, and kept in-frame beta chains. Merged by CDR3 protein, the rows form single entries marked with the most common genes and DNA. This sample holds around 450,000 distinct CDR3 sequences; around 10% were observed only once. In total, the top ten clones hold roughly 10% of the sample. Sequences were obtained from PBMCs. The receptors derive from a human donor in good health (CMV status not recorded). Some clones in this sample may be carry-over from other donors' samples.

The chain recombines TRBV20-1 with TRBJ2-1; D possibly matches TRBD1 or TRBD2 (5 bases each). The CDR3 has 15 amino acids. The germline V gene has CDR1 DFQATT and CDR2 SNEGSKA (reference sequence). Trimming cost V 3 bases and J 0 bases, with 12 bases left between them. The CDR3 sequence: CSARGTASSYNEQFF. CDR3 bases: TGCAGTGCTAGGGGGACCGCCAGCTCCTACAATGAGCAGTTCTTC.

This clonotype came up many times. DNA of the CDR3: TGTGCCAGTAGTATAGCCCTGAGCTCCTACAATGAGCAGTTCTTC. Protein: CASSIALSSYNEQFF. The chain links TRBV19 to TRBJ2-1; D not resolved. This CDR3 spans 15 amino acids. V was trimmed by 1 base and J by 0 bases, leaving 7 bases between them. Germline assignment: CDR1 LNHDA and CDR2 SQIVND (reference sequence).

On this clonotype itself: Just one base apart from a much larger clone, this may be a read error. The CDR3 sequence is CASRQAPGSDAGQYF. For the CDR3, the DNA is TGTGCCAGCAGACAGGCCCCGGGATCCGACGCCGGGCAGTACTTC. The rearrangement uses TRBV4-2 and TRBJ2-7; D tentatively fits TRBD1 or TRBD2 (5 bases each). With 6 bases removed from V and 9 bases from J, the gap between germline ends came to 24 bases. The length of the CDR3 is 15 residues. The germline CDR1 and CDR2 sequences are LGHNA and YNFKEQ.

This clonotype occurred many times. V is TRBV28 and J is TRBJ1-2; TRBD1 matches 8 bases. Germline CDR1 and CDR2: MDHEN and SYDVKM. J gave up 4 bases and V 7 bases, and 5 bases lay outside the gene matches. The CDR3 length is 13 residues. The CDR3 nucleotides read TGTGCCAGCATAGCGGACAGGGCCTATGGCTACACCTTC. Translating gives CASIADRAYGYTF.

This clonotype was observed at least ten times. CDR3 region: CASSYSKVGLGEQYF. In DNA form, the CDR3 reads TGTGCCAGCAGTTACTCGAAGGTGGGCCTGGGGGAGCAGTACTTC. The chain recombines TRBV6-5 with TRBJ2-7; D is unresolved. V was pared by 0 bases and J by 7 bases, with 16 bases between. CDR1 and CDR2 (germline): MNHEY, SVGAGI. The CDR3 consists of 15 residues.

This clonotype was seen at least ten times. The chain uses TRBV7-2 and TRBJ2-2, with D perhaps matching TRBD2 (6 bases). Trimming cost V 1 base and J 1 base, with 7 bases left between them. In germline, CDR1 is SGHTA, CDR2 FQGNSA. The CDR3 is 15 amino acids. DNA for the CDR3: TGTGCCAGCAGCTTAGTGCGGGGGAACACCGGGGAGCTGTTTTTT. Protein product: CASSLVRGNTGELFF.

This clonotype was observed many times. The V gene is TRBV5-4, the J gene TRBJ1-1; 7 bases are a match to TRBD1. The CDR3 loop spans 15 amino acids. Germline V gives CDR1 SGHNT, CDR2 YYREEE (reference sequence). Losses at the gene ends were 1 base for V and 1 base for J; bases not matched to a gene: 4. DNA of the CDR3: TGTGCCAGCAGCTTGACAGGGGCGACGAACACTGAAGCTTTCTTT. It specifies CASSLTGATNTEAFF.

This clonotype was detected ten times or more. The V call is TRBV6-6, the J call TRBJ1-1; D gene unclear. Germline-derived CDR1 and CDR2 are MNHNY and SVGAGI (reference sequence). CDR3 size: 13 residues. Between the trimmed V and J ends, which lost 7 bases and 2 bases, there was a span of 11 bases. For the CDR3, the DNA is TGTGCCAGCATCTTGGGAGGTAACACTGAAGCTTTCTTT. Its protein product is CASILGGNTEAFF.

The chain has TRBV20-1 and TRBJ1-1; 7 bases line up with TRBD1. Losses at the gene ends were 3 bases for V and 1 base for J; bases not matched to a gene: 11. The CDR3 extends over 16 amino acids. From germline, CDR1 is DFQATT and CDR2 SNEGSKA (reference sequence). CDR3 residues: CSASGRRDRANTEAFF. The CDR3 nucleotides are TGCAGTGCTAGTGGGCGTCGGGACAGAGCGAACACTGAAGCTTTCTTT.

This clonotype occurred many times. V gene TRBV4-1 combines with J gene TRBJ2-3; 9 bases map to TRBD2. This CDR3 contains 16 residues. The V gene's germline CDR1 is MGHRA and CDR2 YSYEKL. The V segment lost 2 bases and the J segment 6 bases; nucleotides outside the gene matches: 9. The CDR3 nucleotides read TGCGCCAGCAGCCAAAGGGCGGGGGGGCCGGTCGATACGCAGTATTTT. Protein: CASSQRAGGPVDTQYF.

Details on this clonotype: At one end, the junction sequence differs from germline, possibly due to a read error. The chain recombines TRBV6-6 with TRBJ1-1; no clear D. CDR1 is MNHNY, CDR2 SVGAGI, per germline (reference sequence). This CDR3 spans 13 amino acids. CDR3 loop: CAISQLYDTEAFF. CDR3 DNA: TGTGCCATCAGTCAACTTTACGACACTGAAGCTTTCTTT.

There are many counts of this clonotype. The chain uses TRBV15 and TRBJ1-1; TRBD1 might be the D (5 bases). The V and J ends lost 3 bases and 9 bases respectively, with 14 bases between them. This CDR3 comprises 13 residues. Looked up from germline, CDR1 is LNHNV and CDR2 is YYDKDF (reference sequence). This CDR3 reads CATSRALEGKAFF. The CDR3 nucleotides are TGTGCCACCAGCAGGGCCCTAGAGGGGAAAGCTTTCTTT.

The chain couples TRBV19 to TRBJ1-5; unclear D gene. CDR3 length: 13 residues. Per germline, CDR1 LNHDA and CDR2 SQIVND (reference sequence). The V end lost 7 bases, the J end lost 4 bases, and 11 bases lay between the germline ends. The CDR3 spells CASTLWGNQPQHF. The CDR3 DNA reads TGTGCCAGTACCCTTTGGGGAAATCAGCCCCAGCATTTT.

This clonotype has just a few counts. The chain links TRBV27 to TRBJ2-1, with TRBD2 matching over 9 bases. Germline assignment: CDR1 MNHEY and CDR2 SMNVEV (reference sequence). The CDR3 has 15 amino acids. Trimming cost V 7 bases and J 7 bases; bases outside gene matches: 11. The CDR3 loop reads CASKGMAGGLNEQFF. Written as DNA, the CDR3 is TGTGCCAGCAAAGGGATGGCGGGAGGGCTTAATGAGCAGTTCTTC.

V and J are TRBV3-1 and TRBJ1-2; D gene uncertain. Germline CDR1 is LGHDT and CDR2 is YNNKEL (reference sequence). V dropped 4 bases and J dropped 0 bases, with 15 bases sitting between them. The CDR3 is 16 residues long. As DNA, the CDR3 is TGTGCCAGCAGCCGTCATTTTTTAACAACTAACTATGGCTACACCTTC. This encodes CASSRHFLTTNYGYTF. Complete variable domain (other parts from reference TRBV3-1 and TRBJ1-2): DTAVSQTPKYLVTQMGNDKSIKCEQNLGHDTMYWYKQDSKKFLKIMFSYNNKELIINETVPNRFSPKSPDKAHLNLHINSLELGDSAVYFCASSRHFLTTNYGYTFGSGTRLTVV.